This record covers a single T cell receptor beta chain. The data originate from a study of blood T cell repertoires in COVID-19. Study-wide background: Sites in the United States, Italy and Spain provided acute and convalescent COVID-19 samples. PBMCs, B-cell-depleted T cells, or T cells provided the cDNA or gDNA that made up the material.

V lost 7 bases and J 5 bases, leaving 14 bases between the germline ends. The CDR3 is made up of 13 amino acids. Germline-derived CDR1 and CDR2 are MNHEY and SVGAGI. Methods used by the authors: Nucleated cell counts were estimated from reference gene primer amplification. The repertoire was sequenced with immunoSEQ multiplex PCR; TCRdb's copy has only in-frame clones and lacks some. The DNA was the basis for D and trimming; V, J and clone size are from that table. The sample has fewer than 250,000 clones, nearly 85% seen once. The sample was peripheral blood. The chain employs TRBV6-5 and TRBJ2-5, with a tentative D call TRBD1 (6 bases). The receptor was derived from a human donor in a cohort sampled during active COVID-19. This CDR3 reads CASTQGGSETQYF. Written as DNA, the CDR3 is TGTGCCAGCACCCAAGGGGGTTCCGAGACCCAGTACTTC.